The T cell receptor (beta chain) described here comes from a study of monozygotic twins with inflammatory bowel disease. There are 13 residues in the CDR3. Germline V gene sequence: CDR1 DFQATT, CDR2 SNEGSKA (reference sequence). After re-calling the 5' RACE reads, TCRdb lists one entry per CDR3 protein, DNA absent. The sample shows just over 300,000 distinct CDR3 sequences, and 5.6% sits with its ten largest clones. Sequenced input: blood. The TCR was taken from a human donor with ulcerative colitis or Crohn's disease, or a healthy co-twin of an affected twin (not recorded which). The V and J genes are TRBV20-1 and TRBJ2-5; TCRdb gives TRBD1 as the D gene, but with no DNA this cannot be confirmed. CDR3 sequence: CSASPDAGGTQYF.